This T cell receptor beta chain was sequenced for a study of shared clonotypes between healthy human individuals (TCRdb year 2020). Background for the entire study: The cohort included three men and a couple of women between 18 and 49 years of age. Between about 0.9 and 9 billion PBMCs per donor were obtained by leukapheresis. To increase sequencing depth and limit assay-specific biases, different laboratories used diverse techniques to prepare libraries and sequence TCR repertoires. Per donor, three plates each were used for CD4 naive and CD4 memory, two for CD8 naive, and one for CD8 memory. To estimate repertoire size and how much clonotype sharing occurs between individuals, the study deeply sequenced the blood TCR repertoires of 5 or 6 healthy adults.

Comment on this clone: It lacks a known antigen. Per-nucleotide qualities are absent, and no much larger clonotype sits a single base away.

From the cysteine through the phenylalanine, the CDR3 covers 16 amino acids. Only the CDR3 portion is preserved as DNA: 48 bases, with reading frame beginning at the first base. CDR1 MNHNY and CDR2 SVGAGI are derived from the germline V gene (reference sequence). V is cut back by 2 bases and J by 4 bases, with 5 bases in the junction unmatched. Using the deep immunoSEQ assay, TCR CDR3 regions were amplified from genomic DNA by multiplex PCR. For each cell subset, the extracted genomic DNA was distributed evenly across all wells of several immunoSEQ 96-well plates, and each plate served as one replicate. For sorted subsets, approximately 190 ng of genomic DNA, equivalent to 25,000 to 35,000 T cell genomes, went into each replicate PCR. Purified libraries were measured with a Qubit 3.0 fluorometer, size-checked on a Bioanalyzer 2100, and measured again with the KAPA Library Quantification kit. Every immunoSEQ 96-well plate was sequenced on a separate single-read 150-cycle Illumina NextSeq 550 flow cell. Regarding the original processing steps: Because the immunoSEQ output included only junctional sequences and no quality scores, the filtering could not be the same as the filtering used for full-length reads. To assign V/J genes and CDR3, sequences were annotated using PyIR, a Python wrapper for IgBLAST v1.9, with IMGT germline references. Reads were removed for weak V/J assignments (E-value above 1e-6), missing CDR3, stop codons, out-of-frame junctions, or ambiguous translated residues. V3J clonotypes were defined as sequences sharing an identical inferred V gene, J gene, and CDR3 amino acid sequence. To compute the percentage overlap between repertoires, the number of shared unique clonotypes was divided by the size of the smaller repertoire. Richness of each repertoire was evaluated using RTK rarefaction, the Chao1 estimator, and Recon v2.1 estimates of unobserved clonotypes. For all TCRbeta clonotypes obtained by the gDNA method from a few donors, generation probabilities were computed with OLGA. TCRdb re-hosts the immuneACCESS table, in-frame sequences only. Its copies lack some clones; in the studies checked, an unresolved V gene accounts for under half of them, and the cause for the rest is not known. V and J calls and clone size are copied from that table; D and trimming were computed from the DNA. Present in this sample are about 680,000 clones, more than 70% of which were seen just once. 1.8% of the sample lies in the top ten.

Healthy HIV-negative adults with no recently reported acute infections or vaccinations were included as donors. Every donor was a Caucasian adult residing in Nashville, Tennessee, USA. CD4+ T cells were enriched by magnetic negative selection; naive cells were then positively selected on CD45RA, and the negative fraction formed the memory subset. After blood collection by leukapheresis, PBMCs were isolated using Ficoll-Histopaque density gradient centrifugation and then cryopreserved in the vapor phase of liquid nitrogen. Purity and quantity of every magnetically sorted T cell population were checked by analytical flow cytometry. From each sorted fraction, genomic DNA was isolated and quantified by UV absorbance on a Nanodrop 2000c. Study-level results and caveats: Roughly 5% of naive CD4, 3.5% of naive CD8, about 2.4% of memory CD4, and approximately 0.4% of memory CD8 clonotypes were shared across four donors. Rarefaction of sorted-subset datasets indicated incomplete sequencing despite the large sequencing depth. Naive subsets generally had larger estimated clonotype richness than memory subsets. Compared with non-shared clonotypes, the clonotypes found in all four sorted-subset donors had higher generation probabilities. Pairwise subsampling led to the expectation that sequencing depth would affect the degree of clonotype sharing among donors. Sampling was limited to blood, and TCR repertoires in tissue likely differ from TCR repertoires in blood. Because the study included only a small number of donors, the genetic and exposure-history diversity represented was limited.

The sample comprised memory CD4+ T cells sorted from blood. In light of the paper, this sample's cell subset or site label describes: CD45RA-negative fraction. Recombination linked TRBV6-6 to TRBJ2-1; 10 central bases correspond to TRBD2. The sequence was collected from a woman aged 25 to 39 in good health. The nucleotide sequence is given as TGTGCCAGCAGTTACGGGCTAGCGGGAGTATACAATGAGCAGTTCTTC. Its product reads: CASSYGLAGVYNEQFF.